These 14 T cell receptor beta chains came from one sample sequenced in a study of blood T cells in healthy people across ages. The authors ran a second PCR of roughly 7 to 11 cycles using a sample-barcoded 5' primer and a J-beta primer mix. TCRdb passed the 5' RACE reads through MiXCR, listing each CDR3 protein once. Of about 1,600,000 distinct CDR3 sequences listed, about 43% were seen once; the top ten hold roughly 8.2%. Specimen: blood. The receptor set was obtained from a woman under 30 in good health.

CDR3 amino acids: CASSLGGGSSGNTIYF. In DNA, the CDR3 is TGTGCCAGCAGTTTGGGGGGGGGTAGCTCTGGAAACACCATATATTTT. V is TRBV12-3 or TRBV12-4 and J is TRBJ1-3, with a tentative D call TRBD1 (5 bases). V lost 3 bases and J lost 0, with 12 bases in between. The CDR3 is 16 amino acids.

On this clonotype itself: At one boundary the junction diverges from the germline segment, which might be a read error. CDR3 bases: TGTGCCTGCAGCTTAGGCGGCGCTGAGCAGTTCTTC. Encoded protein: CACSLGGAEQFF. V and J are TRBV7-8 and TRBJ2-1; D remains unclear. The germline V gene encodes CDR1 SGHVS and CDR2 FQNEAQ. There are 12 residues in the CDR3.

This chain links TRBV6-1 with TRBJ1-5; tentative D call: TRBD1 (5 bases). CDR1 is MNHNS, CDR2 SASEGT, per germline. V was pared by 0 bases and J by 4 bases, with 16 bases between. This CDR3 has 17 amino acids. CDR3 amino acids: CASSEAGQYFRNQPQHF. The CDR3 DNA reads as TGTGCCAGCAGTGAAGCGGGGCAGTACTTCCGAAATCAGCCCCAGCATTTT.

This chain joins TRBV11-3 and TRBJ2-7; D assignment may be TRBD1 or TRBD2 (5 bases each). This CDR3 is 15 amino acids long. Germline V lookup: CDR1 SGHNT, CDR2 YENEEA. The V and J ends lost 1 base and 7 bases respectively, with 17 bases between them. The CDR3 DNA follows: TGTGCCAGCAGCTTAGGCGAAGGGACCTACAATGAGCAGTACTTC. It codes for CASSLGEGTYNEQYF.

This clonotype was recorded a few times. The CDR3 spells CASSLVDLSAGGELFF. DNA of the CDR3: TGCGCCAGCAGCCTCGTGGATCTGAGCGCGGGCGGGGAGCTGTTTTTT. The chain employs TRBV4-1 and TRBJ2-2; weak D call: TRBD2 (5 bases). CDR1 and CDR2 from the germline V gene are MGHRA and YSYEKL. The CDR3 totals 16 residues. The germline V and J ends were trimmed by 4 bases and 7 bases, with 19 bases remaining between them.

This clonotype has only a few counts. The CDR3 coding sequence is TGTGCCAGCAGTGCCTCTACCCACAATGAGCAGTTCTTC. Translation gives CASSASTHNEQFF. The chain carries TRBV25-1 and TRBJ2-1; no definite D call. The CDR3 length is 13 residues. V gave up 4 bases and J gave up 5 bases, with 9 bases separating them. The germline V gene encodes CDR1 MGHDK and CDR2 SYGVNS.

CDR3 amino acids: CASSLAPQGNTEAFF. CDR3 DNA sequence: TGCGCCAGCAGCTTGGCCCCACAGGGTAACACTGAAGCTTTCTTT. This sequence joins TRBV5-1 and TRBJ1-1; D may be TRBD1 (6 bases). Between the trimmed V and J ends, which lost 0 bases and 2 bases, there was a span of 11 bases. Germline CDR1 and CDR2: SGHRS and YFSETQ. The CDR3 consists of 15 residues.

The chain joins TRBV5-1 to TRBJ2-7; 8 positions agree with TRBD2. This CDR3 is 16 amino acids long. Trimming removed 0 bases from V and 4 bases from J; junction bases left unmatched: 9. Germline CDR1 reads SGHRS; CDR2 reads YFSETQ. In nucleotides, the CDR3 is TGCGCCAGCAGCTTGGCGGGGGGGTCCCCTCTATACGAGCAGTACTTC. Translating gives CASSLAGGSPLYEQYF.

This sequence joins TRBV6-5 and TRBJ1-2, with a weak D call TRBD1 (5 bases). Trimming shortened V by 2 bases and J by 4 bases, and 14 bases separated the two germline ends. CDR1 and CDR2 (germline): MNHEY, SVGAGI. The CDR3 contains 15 residues. CDR3 DNA sequence: TGTGCCAGCAGTTACGCCGGGACGGGTCGCTATGGCTACACCTTC. Amino acids: CASSYAGTGRYGYTF.

The chain carries TRBV11-1 and TRBJ2-7, with D perhaps matching TRBD1 or TRBD2 (5 bases each). Germline-derived CDR1 and CDR2 are SGHAT and FQDESV (reference sequence). Between the trimmed V and J ends, which lost 5 bases and 6 bases, there was a span of 17 bases. The CDR3 has 14 residues. The CDR3 loop reads CASSVLTEGPEQYF. In DNA, the CDR3 is TGTGCCAGCAGCGTATTAACAGAGGGACCCGAGCAGTACTTC.

This clonotype was counted many times. The chain employs TRBV6-1 and TRBJ2-5; D not certain. Trimming shortened V by 2 bases and J by 1 base, and 8 bases separated the two germline ends. The germline CDR1 and CDR2 sequences are MNHNS and SASEGT. The CDR3 has 14 amino acids. The CDR3 region is CASSELIRQETQYF. The CDR3 region has the DNA TGTGCCAGCAGTGAACTAATACGCCAAGAGACCCAGTACTTC.

The V gene is TRBV6-5, the J gene TRBJ2-7; 9 nucleotides match TRBD2. After removal of 3 bases from V and 5 bases from J, the junction contained 11 bases not matched to a gene. The V gene's germline CDR1 is MNHEY and CDR2 SVGAGI. The CDR3 spans 16 residues. This CDR3 reads CASSYLAGGPFHEQYF. CDR3 bases: TGTGCCAGCAGTTATCTGGCGGGGGGGCCGTTCCACGAGCAGTACTTC.

This clonotype has at least ten counts. The chain uses TRBV7-2 and TRBJ2-3; D gene ambiguous. CDR3 size: 15 residues. Germline V gives CDR1 SGHTA, CDR2 FQGNSA. The V end was cut by 2 bases, the J end by 2 bases, with 11 bases between. CDR3 DNA sequence: TGTGCCAGCAGCTTAAGGCAGGCCGACACAGATACGCAGTATTTT. Translating it yields CASSLRQADTDTQYF.

This chain connects TRBV5-1 to TRBJ2-1; TRBD2 is a possible D gene (5 bases). V lost 4 bases and J lost 8, with 16 bases in between. Germline V CDR1 and CDR2: SGHRS, YFSETQ. The length of the CDR3 is 14 residues. The CDR3 sequence: CASSRGREGDEQFF. CDR3 coding DNA: TGCGCCAGCAGCCGCGGCCGCGAGGGCGATGAGCAGTTCTTC.